What follows is one T cell receptor beta chain and its context. Original methodology: Reference gene primer amplification in the assay estimated nucleated cell counts. Only in-frame clones appear in the TCRdb table, and some are missing; sequencing was by immunoSEQ multiplex PCR. That table supplies the V and J calls and clone size; D and trimming were determined from the DNA. Among a few hundred thousand clones listed, 83% were seen once. This record comes from a study of blood T cell repertoires in COVID-19. Across the whole study: Acute-phase and convalescent COVID-19 samples originated in the United States, Italy and Spain. T cells, B-cell-depleted T cells, or PBMCs supplied cDNA or gDNA.

The sample comprised peripheral blood. The clonotype originates from a man aged 60 to 69 who had recovered from COVID-19.

Here the CDR3 DNA reads TGTGCCAGCAGCGTAGAACAGGACCCGTTGAACACTGAAGCTTTCTTT. This codes for CASSVEQDPLNTEAFF. This chain uses TRBV9 with TRBJ1-1; D is possibly TRBD1 (5 bases). The length of the CDR3 is 16 residues. With 0 bases removed from V and 0 bases from J, the gap between germline ends came to 12 bases. The germline gives CDR1 SGDLS, CDR2 YYNGEE.